Following are 5 T cell receptor beta chains from one sample sequenced in a study of OX40 agonist ivuxolimab in advanced cancers. Repertoires were generated with immunoSEQ multiplex PCR, while TCRdb's copy carries only in-frame clones and drops some. The profile shows some 83,000 clones, 86% of them singletons. The specimen comprised CD4+ or CD8+ T cells sorted from blood, sampled in a trial of the OX40 agonist ivuxolimab. These receptors originate from an adult with an advanced solid tumor such as melanoma, head and neck, liver or kidney cancer.

V and J are TRBV28 and TRBJ2-2; D remains ambiguous. CDR3 length: 15 amino acids. CDR1 is MDHEN and CDR2 is SYDVKM in the germline V gene. Trimming took 7 bases from V and 1 from J, leaving 13 bases between them. This CDR3 reads CASNTPSLNTGELFF. The CDR3 DNA reads as TGTGCCAGCAATACTCCGAGCCTGAACACCGGGGAGCTGTTTTTT.

This rearrangement joins TRBV5-1 to TRBJ2-7; D may be TRBD2 (7 bases). Per germline, CDR1 SGHRS and CDR2 YFSETQ. Trimming took 4 bases from V and 1 from J, leaving 18 bases between them. The CDR3 is 16 amino acids. The CDR3 coding sequence is TGCGCCAGCAGCCAGCTGGGGAGGGGGTTTTCCTACGAGCAGTACTTC. This encodes CASSQLGRGFSYEQYF.

The chain couples TRBV27 to TRBJ2-7, with 7 bases that match TRBD2. The CDR3 has 16 residues. Germline V gene lookup returns CDR1 MNHEY and CDR2 SMNVEV (reference sequence). Trimming cost V 9 bases and J 0 bases; bases outside gene matches: 14. The CDR3 DNA reads as TGTGCCAGTCGCCATTGGGGGGGTCGATCCTCCTACGAGCAGTACTTC. Translating it yields CASRHWGGRSSYEQYF.

This clone appeared a single time. The chain has TRBV4-1 and TRBJ2-5; weak D call: TRBD2 (5 bases). The CDR3 has 14 amino acids. Germline values: CDR1 MGHRA, CDR2 YSYEKL. Trimming left V 0 bases short and J 4 bases short, with 9 bases between. CDR3 sequence: CASSQEEAVETQYF. CDR3 nucleotide sequence: TGCGCCAGCAGCCAAGAGGAAGCGGTAGAGACCCAGTACTTC.

The J gene is TRBJ1-1, the V gene TRBV7-6; no definite D call. There are 15 residues in the CDR3. Per germline, CDR1 SGHVS and CDR2 FNYEAQ. V lost 2 bases to trimming and J lost 7 bases, with 17 bases between them. CDR3 bases: TGTGCCAGCAGCTTATTACCCCCCGGGCAGCGTGAAGCTTTCTTT. Its translation is CASSLLPPGQREAFF.